These 19 T cell receptor beta chains originate from one sample sequenced in a study of shared clonotypes between healthy human individuals. CD8 cells regarded as naive lacked CD45RO, were positively chosen for CCR7, and omitted terminally differentiated effector memory CD45RA+ cells. Repertoires were generated with immunoSEQ multiplex PCR, while TCRdb's copy carries only in-frame clones and drops some. The sample gives about 2 million clones, about 95% of which show up once; around 1.1% is in the top ten. Material for sequencing was naive CD8+ T cells sorted from blood. These receptors all come from a man aged 18 to 30 in good health.

V and J are TRBV13 and TRBJ2-3; 14 positions agree with TRBD2. Losses at the gene ends were 7 bases for V and 3 bases for J; bases not matched to a gene: 12. The CDR3 is 18 amino acids. Germline V gene sequence: CDR1 PRHDT, CDR2 FYEKMQ (reference sequence). The CDR3 DNA reads TGTGCCAGCACCCCGGGGACTAGCGGGGGTGGGGGAACAGATACGCAGTATTTT. Translating gives CASTPGTSGGGGTDTQYF.

V is TRBV5-6 and J is TRBJ2-7; unclear D gene. The V end was cut by 0 bases, the J end by 7 bases, with 8 bases between. CDR1 and CDR2 (germline): SGHDT, YYEEEE. This CDR3 region has 12 residues. CDR3 amino acids: CASSLGEEEQYF. Written as DNA, the CDR3 is TGTGCCAGCAGCTTGGGGGAAGAAGAGCAGTACTTC.

This chain connects TRBV13 to TRBJ2-7; D unclear. V was trimmed by 5 bases and J by 2 bases, leaving 13 bases between them. The CDR3 is 14 residues long. Germline V CDR1 and CDR2: PRHDT, FYEKMQ (reference sequence). The CDR3, as DNA: TGTGCCAGCAGCCTGTGGGTAGGGACCTACGAGCAGTACTTC. Its translation is CASSLWVGTYEQYF.

In DNA, the CDR3 is TGTGCCAGCAGCTTAGGTCCAGAGACCCAGTACTTC. Amino acid sequence: CASSLGPETQYF. The V and J genes are TRBV5-6 and TRBJ2-5; D is undetermined. V lost 2 bases and J lost 4, with 6 bases in between. Germline V CDR1 and CDR2: SGHDT, YYEEEE. This CDR3 comprises 12 residues.

The chain couples TRBV5-7 to TRBJ2-7, with unresolved D. TRBV5-7 is labeled an ORF, and its function is uncertain. The CDR3 has 14 residues. V lost 0 bases, J lost 4 bases, and 11 bases lay in between. CDR3 nucleotides: TGTGCCAGCAGCTTGGACAGCGTAGGATACGAGCAGTACTTC. The encoded protein is CASSLDSVGYEQYF.

The rearrangement links TRBV10-2 to TRBJ2-2; 10 nucleotides agree with TRBD2. J gave up 1 base and V 6 bases, and 5 bases lay outside the gene matches. The V gene's germline CDR1 is WSHSY and CDR2 SAAADI. The CDR3 runs 16 residues. The CDR3 sequence is CASSPGLAVNTGELFF. CDR3 sequence (DNA): TGCGCCAGCAGCCCAGGACTAGCGGTGAACACCGGGGAGCTGTTTTTT.

The CDR3 loop reads CASSPAGARFGNTEAFF. The CDR3 coding sequence is TGTGCCAGCAGCCCAGCGGGGGCGCGGTTCGGGAACACTGAAGCTTTCTTT. V gene TRBV7-8 combines with J gene TRBJ1-1, with D possibly matching TRBD1 (6 bases). Germline-derived CDR1 and CDR2 are SGHVS and FQNEAQ. Trimming took off 5 bases at V and 1 base at J, with 20 bases between the two ends. CDR3 length equals 17 residues.

This clone was detected only once. V and J are TRBV11-2 and TRBJ2-1; 7 bases agree with TRBD2. Germline V gives CDR1 SGHAT, CDR2 FQNNGV. The CDR3 totals 15 residues. The J segment lost 0 bases and the V segment lost 5 bases, leaving 4 bases of the junction unmatched. CDR3 in amino acids: CASSPVAGSYNEQFF. CDR3 DNA: TGTGCCAGCAGCCCAGTAGCGGGCTCCTACAATGAGCAGTTCTTC. Filled out from reference TRBV11-2 and TRBJ2-1, the complete variable domain reads EAGVAQSPRYKIIEKRQSVAFWCNPISGHATLYWYQQILGQGPKLLIQFQNNGVVDDSQLPKDRFSAERLKGVDSTLKIQPAKLEDSAVYLCASSPVAGSYNEQFFGPGTRLTVL.

The rearrangement joins TRBV27 to TRBJ2-3; D uncertain. The V end was cut by 2 bases, the J end by 6 bases, with 3 bases between. The CDR3 contains 11 residues. CDR1 is MNHEY, CDR2 SMNVEV, per germline (reference sequence). This CDR3 reads CASSLVDTQYF. The CDR3 region has the DNA TGTGCCAGCAGTTTAGTTGATACGCAGTATTTT.

This clone was recorded a few times. This sequence joins TRBV30 and TRBJ2-1; unclear D gene. Trimming cost V 4 bases and J 6 bases, with 16 bases left between them. The germline V gene has CDR1 GTSNPN and CDR2 SVGIG (reference sequence). The CDR3 is 14 amino acids. CDR3 bases: TGTGCCTGGAAGGGCAGCCACCCGGCCAATGAGCAGTTCTTC. Its protein product is CAWKGSHPANEQFF.

Worth noting for this clone: The sample has other DNA sequences that encode this CDR3 too. The V and J genes are TRBV5-6 and TRBJ2-5; D is unclear. The CDR3 runs to 13 residues. Per germline, CDR1 SGHDT and CDR2 YYEEEE. V gave up 0 bases and J gave up 3 bases, with 6 bases separating them. The chain's CDR3 is CASSLDPEETQYF. In DNA, the CDR3 is TGTGCCAGCAGCTTGGACCCTGAAGAGACCCAGTACTTC.

This clone was seen just once. CDR3 residues: CATGRNTEAFF. CDR3 DNA sequence: TGCGCCACCGGGCGGAACACTGAAGCTTTCTTT. V is TRBV4-1 and J is TRBJ1-1; D unresolved. With 10 bases removed from V and 1 base from J, the gap between germline ends came to 7 bases. The CDR3 runs 11 residues. Germline CDR1 reads MGHRA; CDR2 reads YSYEKL.

This chain uses TRBV2 with TRBJ1-1; D remains ambiguous. In germline, CDR1 is SNHLY, CDR2 FYNNEI. Trimming took 1 base from V and 4 from J, leaving 25 bases between them. The CDR3 covers 19 residues. The CDR3 DNA reads TGTGCCAGCAGTGAAGAAGTACGGATGGGAGCAGGACGCGGCACTGAAGCTTTCTTT. Encoded protein: CASSEEVRMGAGRGTEAFF.

The chain links TRBV14 to TRBJ2-3; 9 nucleotides agree with TRBD1. The length of the CDR3 is 17 residues. CDR1 SGHDN and CDR2 FVKESK come from the germline V gene. V trimming: 5 bases; J trimming: 2 bases; junction bases outside the gene matches: 11. CDR3 in DNA: TGTGCCAGCAGCGAACTTCCGGGACAGGGACTCACAGATACGCAGTATTTT. It is translated as CASSELPGQGLTDTQYF. The whole variable domain, filled in from reference TRBV14 and TRBJ2-3, reads EAGVTQFPSHSVIEKGQTVTLRCDPISGHDNLYWYRRVMGKEIKFLLHFVKESKQDESGMPNNRFLAERTGGTYSTLKVQPAELEDSGVYFCASSELPGQGLTDTQYFGPGTRLTVL.

The chain has TRBV2 and TRBJ2-7; D remains unclear. V lost 5 bases, J lost 4 bases, and 9 bases lay in between. The CDR3 covers 12 residues. Germline V gene sequence: CDR1 SNHLY, CDR2 FYNNEI. CDR3 sequence (DNA): TGTGCCAGCAGTAAGGACGGATACGAGCAGTACTTC. Its protein product is CASSKDGYEQYF. Filled out from reference TRBV2 and TRBJ2-7, the complete variable domain reads EPEVTQTPSHQVTQMGQEVILRCVPISNHLYFYWYRQILGQKVEFLVSFYNNEISEKSEIFDDQFSVERPDGSNFTLKIRSTKLEDSAMYFCASSKDGYEQYFGPGTRLTVT.

The V call is TRBV28, the J call TRBJ1-1; no firm D call. Germline CDR1 MDHEN, CDR2 SYDVKM. The CDR3 consists of 17 residues. Trimming took off 1 base at V and 1 base at J, with 16 bases between the two ends. CDR3 amino acids: CASSLYPPGQENTEAFF. The CDR3 DNA reads TGTGCCAGCAGTTTATACCCCCCGGGTCAGGAGAACACTGAAGCTTTCTTT. The full variable domain, its missing parts supplied by reference TRBV28 and TRBJ1-1, is DVKVTQSSRYLVKRTGEKVFLECVQDMDHENMFWYRQDPGLGLRLIYFSYDVKMKEKGDIPEGYSVSREKKERFSLILESASTNQTSMYLCASSLYPPGQENTEAFFGQGTRLTVV.

With regard to this clone: Other nucleotide sequences from this sample produce the same CDR3. The CDR3 nucleotides read TGTGCCACCAGCCGAGCGGGAGCAGATACGCAGTATTTT. As protein: CATSRAGADTQYF. The V and J genes are TRBV15 and TRBJ2-3, with 8 bases matching TRBD2. Trimming took 5 bases from V and 4 from J; bases not matched to a gene: 2. Germline V gene data show CDR1 as LNHNV and CDR2 as YYDKDF (reference sequence). The CDR3 totals 13 residues.

V gene TRBV15 combines with J gene TRBJ1-6; 10 nucleotides align to TRBD1. The CDR3 runs 18 residues. J lost 0 bases, V lost 1 base, and 3 bases had no gene match. CDR1 LNHNV and CDR2 YYDKDF come from the germline V gene (reference sequence). CDR3 region: CATSRGDRGVSYNSPLHF. CDR3 in DNA: TGTGCCACCAGCAGAGGGGACAGGGGAGTCTCCTATAATTCACCCCTCCACTTT.

This clone was seen a single time. V is TRBV28 and J is TRBJ1-4; D is unresolved. V was cut by 2 bases and J by 2 bases, with 12 bases left in between. This CDR3 is 16 amino acids long. CDR1 and CDR2 (germline): MDHEN, SYDVKM. The CDR3 protein is CASSLTSTGTNEKLFF. The DNA for the CDR3 is TGTGCCAGCAGTTTAACCTCTACCGGGACTAATGAAAAACTGTTTTTT. The whole variable domain, remainder taken from reference TRBV28 and TRBJ1-4, is DVKVTQSSRYLVKRTGEKVFLECVQDMDHENMFWYRQDPGLGLRLIYFSYDVKMKEKGDIPEGYSVSREKKERFSLILESASTNQTSMYLCASSLTSTGTNEKLFFGSGTQLSVL.